Below, 32 T cell receptor beta chains from the same sample are listed, as sequenced in a study of blood T cell repertoires in COVID-19. Profiled with immunoSEQ multiplex PCR; TCRdb holds only in-frame clones, not every one. Among 250,000 to 350,000 clones listed, more than 70% were seen once. Sequencing input: peripheral blood. Receptor source: a woman between 45 and 60 years old with acute or convalescent COVID-19.

The rearrangement uses TRBV7-3 and TRBJ2-5, with a possible D match to TRBD2 (5 bases). The germline gives CDR1 SGHTA, CDR2 FQGTGA. The CDR3 runs 13 residues. V lost 4 bases and J 5 bases, leaving 11 bases between the germline ends. The CDR3 region has the DNA TGTGCCAGCAGCTCGGACTTACAGGAGACCCAGTACTTC. Protein sequence: CASSSDLQETQYF.

The chain is built from TRBV28 and TRBJ1-4, with D perhaps matching TRBD1 (5 bases). With 3 bases removed from V and 7 bases from J, the gap between germline ends came to 12 bases. In germline, CDR1 is MDHEN, CDR2 SYDVKM. This CDR3 has 14 residues. DNA of the CDR3: TGTGCCAGCAGTTTGGCAGGAGGGGTTGAAAAACTGTTTTTT. It codes for CASSLAGGVEKLFF.

V usage is TRBV28 and J usage is TRBJ2-7, with D unresolved. Germline assignment: CDR1 MDHEN and CDR2 SYDVKM. This CDR3 region has 12 residues. Trimming left V 4 bases short and J 5 bases short, with 9 bases between. CDR3 DNA sequence: TGTGCCAGCAGTTACCTAGAGCACGAGCAGTACTTC. Translation gives CASSYLEHEQYF.

The genes are TRBV5-4 and TRBJ2-1, with 12 nucleotides matching TRBD2. V dropped 3 bases and J dropped 8; count of bases not matched to a gene: 3. In germline, CDR1 is SGHNT, CDR2 YYREEE (reference sequence). This CDR3 comprises 14 residues. Here the CDR3 DNA reads TGTGCCAGCAGCTCGGGACTAGCGGGCTATGAGCAGTTCTTC. Protein sequence: CASSSGLAGYEQFF.

Only one count was recorded for this clone. The chain links TRBV5-4 to TRBJ2-7; 9 bases are shared with TRBD2. This CDR3 contains 15 residues. The V segment lost 0 bases and the J segment 6 bases; nucleotides outside the gene matches: 7. Germline V gene data show CDR1 as SGHNT and CDR2 as YYREEE (reference sequence). CDR3 sequence (DNA): TGTGCCAGCAGCTTGGGTAGCGGGAGTTCGGGCGAGCAGTACTTC. It yields the protein CASSLGSGSSGEQYF.

The V and J genes are TRBV10-3 and TRBJ2-1; 10 nucleotides agree with TRBD2. The CDR3 consists of 16 residues. Germline loops: CDR1 ENHRY, CDR2 SYGVKD. The V and J ends lost 7 bases and 5 bases, in that order; junction bases with no gene match: 11. For the CDR3, the DNA is TGTGCCATCACCATATCTAGCGGGGGCCCAAACAATGAGCAGTTCTTC. Protein product: CAITISSGGPNNEQFF.

The CDR3 loop is CASSQGRGLGNTIYF. As DNA, the CDR3 is TGCGCCAGCAGCCAAGGAAGGGGGCTTGGAAACACCATATATTTT. The gene calls are TRBV4-1 and TRBJ1-3; 7 bases map to TRBD1. Germline lookup yields CDR1 MGHRA and CDR2 YSYEKL. The length of the CDR3 is 15 residues. V was pared by 1 base and J by 3 bases, with 3 bases of the junction left unmatched.

The CDR3 loop is CASSPGDRSSYNSPLHF. As DNA, the CDR3 is TGTGCCAGCAGCCCGGGGGACAGGAGCTCCTATAATTCACCCCTCCACTTT. J is TRBJ1-6 and V is TRBV7-9; 8 bases are shared with TRBD1. The trim removed 5 bases at V and 0 bases at J, leaving 6 bases unmatched. The CDR3 spans 17 residues. Germline V gene sequence: CDR1 SEHNR, CDR2 FQNEAQ (reference sequence).

This chain connects TRBV19 to TRBJ1-5; D may be TRBD1 (5 bases). Germline V gives CDR1 LNHDA, CDR2 SQIVND (reference sequence). This CDR3 has 16 residues. V was pared by 0 bases and J by 8 bases, with 17 bases between. CDR3 loop: CASSIDRLGPAKPQHF. Here the CDR3 DNA reads TGTGCCAGTAGTATAGATCGGCTGGGGCCCGCGAAGCCCCAGCATTTT.

The chain couples TRBV6-5 to TRBJ1-1, with D possibly being TRBD1 (5 bases). V lost 11 bases, J lost 1 base, and 14 bases lay in between. CDR3 length equals 13 residues. Germline lookup yields CDR1 MNHEY and CDR2 SVGAGI. The CDR3 loop is CAGIQAPNTEAFF. DNA for the CDR3: TGTGCCGGAATACAGGCTCCGAACACTGAAGCTTTCTTT.

CDR3 amino acids: CATRGQNTEAFF. The CDR3 nucleotides are TGTGCCACCAGGGGACAAAACACTGAAGCTTTCTTT. V usage is TRBV24-1 and J usage is TRBJ1-1; TRBD1 is a possible D gene (6 bases). CDR1 is KGHDR and CDR2 is SFDVKD in the germline V gene. CDR3 length: 12 amino acids. Trimming pared 7 bases from V and 2 bases from J, leaving 7 bases between.

The rearrangement links TRBV7-2 to TRBJ2-7; possibly TRBD2 for D (6 bases). V lost 3 bases and J 4 bases, leaving 19 bases between the germline ends. Per germline, CDR1 SGHTA and CDR2 FQGNSA. CDR3 size: 16 residues. The CDR3 here is CASSFTGSNGGYEQYF. DNA for the CDR3: TGTGCCAGCAGCTTCACTGGGAGCAACGGGGGATACGAGCAGTACTTC.

The chain joins TRBV7-9 to TRBJ2-7; TRBD1 matches at 8 bases. Germline assignment: CDR1 SEHNR and CDR2 FQNEAQ (reference sequence). Trimming cost V 5 bases and J 1 base; bases outside gene matches: 10. CDR3 length: 16 amino acids. This chain's CDR3 is CASSNAPGQASYEQYF. CDR3 DNA: TGTGCCAGCAGCAACGCTCCGGGACAGGCTTCCTACGAGCAGTACTTC.

The chain combines TRBV28 with TRBJ2-5; TRBD1 matches 7 bases. CDR3 length equals 12 residues. Germline V gene data show CDR1 as MDHEN and CDR2 as SYDVKM. V dropped 10 bases and J dropped 3; count of bases not matched to a gene: 5. In DNA form, the CDR3 reads TGTGCCACGACAGGGTGGAAAGAGACCCAGTACTTC. Translated: CATTGWKETQYF.

A word on this clone: Other nucleotide sequences from this sample produce the same CDR3. The CDR3 region is CASSLYRVNTEAFF. For the CDR3, the DNA is TGCGCCAGCAGCTTATACAGGGTAAACACTGAAGCTTTCTTT. The genes are TRBV5-1 and TRBJ1-1; D perhaps matches TRBD1 (6 bases). The germline V gene encodes CDR1 SGHRS and CDR2 YFSETQ. V gave up 2 bases and J gave up 2 bases, with 10 bases separating them. The CDR3 extends over 14 amino acids.

V usage is TRBV11-1 and J usage is TRBJ2-3; perhaps TRBD1 as D (6 bases). V gave up 2 bases and J gave up 0 bases, with 12 bases separating them. CDR1 and CDR2 (germline): SGHAT, FQDESV (reference sequence). The CDR3 spans 16 residues. CDR3 sequence reads: CASSLRRGISTDTQYF. For the CDR3, the DNA is TGTGCCAGCAGCTTACGTAGGGGGATTAGCACAGATACGCAGTATTTT.

V usage is TRBV7-6 and J usage is TRBJ2-7, with a tentative D call TRBD2 (5 bases). The CDR3 totals 15 residues. Trimming pared 3 bases from V and 0 bases from J, leaving 12 bases between. Germline CDR1 SGHVS, CDR2 FNYEAQ. This chain's CDR3 is CASSFFTSPSYEQYF. DNA for the CDR3: TGTGCCAGCAGCTTCTTTACTAGTCCCTCCTACGAGCAGTACTTC.

The chain combines TRBV11-3 with TRBJ1-3; maybe TRBD1 (5 bases). Germline CDR1 SGHNT, CDR2 YENEEA. The length of the CDR3 is 16 residues. V lost 4 bases and J lost 4, with 17 bases in between. In DNA, the CDR3 is TGTGCCAGCAGCTCCATGCTAGAAGGGGCAGGAAACACCATATATTTT. This codes for CASSSMLEGAGNTIYF.

This clone came up once. The chain joins TRBV28 to TRBJ2-7; weak D call: TRBD1 (6 bases). The length of the CDR3 is 12 residues. The germline V gene has CDR1 MDHEN and CDR2 SYDVKM. Trimming took off 7 bases at V and 2 bases at J, with 9 bases between the two ends. The CDR3 is CASKTGPYEQYF. As DNA, the CDR3 is TGTGCCAGCAAGACAGGACCCTACGAGCAGTACTTC.

This chain links TRBV6-5 with TRBJ1-5; perhaps TRBD1 as D (6 bases). The CDR3 runs 16 residues. Between the trimmed V and J ends, which lost 4 bases and 2 bases, there was a span of 15 bases. Germline lookup yields CDR1 MNHEY and CDR2 SVGAGI. The CDR3 is CASSSGQNSRNQPQHF. CDR3 in DNA: TGTGCCAGCAGTTCCGGACAGAATAGTCGCAATCAGCCCCAGCATTTT.

The CDR3 spells CASSQGLAGNEQFF. The DNA for the CDR3 is TGTGCCAGCAGCCAGGGACTAGCGGGAAATGAGCAGTTCTTC. This chain joins TRBV7-3 and TRBJ2-1; TRBD2 agrees at 13 bases. This CDR3 spans 14 amino acids. V trimming: 5 bases; J trimming: 7 bases; junction bases outside the gene matches: 2. Germline V lookup: CDR1 SGHTA, CDR2 FQGTGA.

With respect to this clone: This CDR3 is also generated by other DNA sequences in the sample. The rearrangement links TRBV29-1 to TRBJ1-2, with D maybe TRBD1 (5 bases). CDR1 is SQVTM and CDR2 is ANQGSEA in the germline V gene. This CDR3 is built from 11 residues. V lost 6 bases and J 2 bases, leaving 7 bases between the germline ends. The CDR3 protein is CSVAGNYGYTF. The CDR3 nucleotides read TGCAGCGTCGCAGGGAACTATGGCTACACCTTC.

The chain has TRBV25-1 and TRBJ1-1; D perhaps matches TRBD1 (5 bases). Germline values: CDR1 MGHDK, CDR2 SYGVNS. Trimming removed 8 bases from V and 11 bases from J, with 6 bases in between. This CDR3 has 8 amino acids. CDR3 in DNA: TGTGCCAGCGGGGGGGCTTTCTTT. This encodes CASGGAFF. The whole variable domain, remainder taken from reference TRBV25-1 and TRBJ1-1, is EADIYQTPRYLVIGTGKKITLECSQTMGHDKMYWYQQDPGMELHLIHYSYGVNSTEKGDLSSESTVSRIRTEHFPLTLESARPSHTSQYLCASGGAFFGQGTRLTVV.

This chain joins TRBV15 and TRBJ1-5; TRBD1 is a possible D gene (6 bases). This CDR3 is built from 13 residues. In germline, CDR1 is LNHNV, CDR2 YYDKDF (reference sequence). Between the trimmed V and J ends, which lost 0 bases and 8 bases, there was a span of 8 bases. For the CDR3, the DNA is TGTGCCACCAGCAGAGAAGCAGGGGAGCCCCAGCATTTT. Its protein product is CATSREAGEPQHF.

V gene TRBV6-2 or TRBV6-3 combines with J gene TRBJ2-4, with 11 positions matching TRBD2. This CDR3 is 16 amino acids long. Germline lookup yields CDR1 MNHEY and CDR2 SVGEGT. Trimming removed 4 bases from V and 0 bases from J; junction bases left unmatched: 2. CDR3 sequence reads: CASSLAGGLAKNIQYF. The CDR3 DNA is TGTGCCAGCAGTTTAGCGGGGGGGCTAGCCAAAAACATTCAGTACTTC.

The gene calls are TRBV18 and TRBJ1-4; 8 nucleotides line up with TRBD1. Trimming took 3 bases from V and 8 from J; bases not matched to a gene: 8. The CDR3 spans 15 residues. Germline CDR1 is KGHSH and CDR2 is LQKENI. The CDR3 is CASSPPGTGGEKLFF. The CDR3 nucleotides read TGTGCCAGCTCACCCCCCGGGACAGGTGGGGAAAAACTGTTTTTT. Complete variable domain (other parts from reference TRBV18 and TRBJ1-4): NAGVMQNPRHLVRRRGQEARLRCSPMKGHSHVYWYRQLPEEGLKFMVYLQKENIIDESGMPKERFSAEFPKEGPSILRIQQVVRGDSAAYFCASSPPGTGGEKLFFGSGTQLSVL.

This sequence joins TRBV11-1 and TRBJ1-1; D may be TRBD1 (5 bases). V was cut by 5 bases and J by 1 base, with 17 bases left in between. Germline CDR1 and CDR2: SGHAT and FQDESV (reference sequence). This CDR3 has 16 amino acids. The CDR3 DNA reads TGTGCCAGCAGCAGCTTAGGTGGGGCGCAGAACACTGAAGCTTTCTTT. This sequence encodes CASSSLGGAQNTEAFF.

This clone was counted a few times. The rearrangement links TRBV28 to TRBJ2-7; 8 bases line up with TRBD1. The CDR3 is made up of 13 amino acids. Germline CDR1 is MDHEN and CDR2 is SYDVKM. V lost 5 bases and J lost 3; bases outside the gene matches: 3. In nucleotides, the CDR3 is TGTGCCAGCAGTCGCGGACAGGGCTACGAGCAGTACTTC. Encoded protein: CASSRGQGYEQYF.

This clone appeared once. The CDR3 sequence is CASSIVSGSSYEQYF. CDR3 bases: TGTGCCAGTAGTATAGTTAGCGGGAGCTCCTACGAGCAGTACTTC. The chain links TRBV19 to TRBJ2-7, with 9 bases aligning to TRBD2. Unmatched junction bases numbered 1, after V lost 1 base and J lost 0 bases. Germline CDR1 and CDR2: LNHDA and SQIVND (reference sequence). The CDR3 contains 15 residues.

The chain links TRBV30 to TRBJ1-2, with TRBD1 identical over 9 bases. Germline assignment: CDR1 GTSNPN and CDR2 SVGIG (reference sequence). This CDR3 spans 14 amino acids. The V gene end was trimmed by 2 bases and the J gene end by 2 bases; junction bases not matched to a gene: 3. The CDR3: CAWSPGQGNYGYTF. The CDR3 bases are TGTGCCTGGAGTCCCGGACAGGGGAACTATGGCTACACCTTC.

The chain has TRBV19 and TRBJ2-7; 8 nucleotides match TRBD2. This CDR3 contains 16 residues. Germline CDR1 LNHDA, CDR2 SQIVND (reference sequence). With V trimmed by 0 bases and J by 2 bases, 6 bases remained unmatched. This CDR3 is CASSIDATSGPYEQYF. CDR3 bases: TGTGCCAGTAGTATAGATGCCACTAGCGGACCCTACGAGCAGTACTTC.

The chain links TRBV11-3 to TRBJ2-5; 10 bases agree with TRBD1. CDR3 length: 16 amino acids. Germline V CDR1 and CDR2: SGHNT, YENEEA. J lost 2 bases, V lost 4 bases, and 7 bases had no gene match. The CDR3 protein is CASSSGQGKGQETQYF. The CDR3 nucleotides read TGTGCCAGCAGCTCGGGACAGGGGAAGGGACAAGAGACCCAGTACTTC.